The entry below describes one TCR beta chain. The data originate from a study of blood T cell repertoires in COVID-19. From germline, CDR1 is SGHDN and CDR2 FVKESK. There are 13 residues in the CDR3. The V end was cut by 3 bases, the J end by 1 base, with 6 bases between. Sequencing was performed with immunoSEQ multiplex PCR; in TCRdb, only in-frame clones are kept and a portion is missing. The sample consists of more than 150,000 clones, 70% to 90% of them appearing once. The specimen sequenced was peripheral blood. The rearrangement uses TRBV14 and TRBJ1-1, with D perhaps matching TRBD1 (5 bases). The clonotype was recovered from a man aged 65 to 85 with active or convalescent COVID-19. In nucleotides, the CDR3 is TGTGCCAGCAGCCACACAGGGAACACTGAAGCTTTCTTT. Translated: CASSHTGNTEAFF.